These T cell receptor beta chains were read from a single sample in a study of T-cell memory formation after mild COVID-19. Via MiXCR, TCRdb re-called the 5' RACE reads, giving one row per CDR3 protein. The table has more than 450,000 distinct CDR3 sequences, about 20% seen once. Sequenced: PBMCs or a T cell subset sorted from them (not recorded which). These TCRs come from an adult woman who had mild COVID-19 (a few samples of this study predate the infection). Cell type and time point are not known. The CDR3 runs from the conserved cysteine through the conserved F or W.

>14|TRBV27
CASRQKFPGEPQHF
>14|TRBV6-2/TRBV6-3
CASTQGGAGDTQYF
>16|TRBV5-1
CASSLDAASGANVLTF
>13|TRBV2
CASSPRGADGYTF
>14|TRBV7-2
CASSTNRLMGPQHF
>16|TRBV29-1
CSVDGGAAWDEETQYF
>13|TRBV24-1
CATGGGYTGELFF
>14|TRBV25-1
CASQDGLNTGELFF
>12|TRBV3-1
CASRLTGFGITF
>12|TRBV20-1
CSAPWVGYEQYF
>13|TRBV7-8
CASSSDSQETQYF
>14|TRBV5-4
CASSFRLAGSEQYF
>17|TRBV11-2
CASSLGLAGIIYNEQFF
>16|TRBV7-8
CASSSVGQGRGQPQHF
>13|TRBV30
CAWSNGREEKLFF
>14|TRBV10-3
CAIKLGTGPYEQYF
>15|TRBV7-2
CASSLASASYNEQFF
>17|TRBV6-6
CASSPIGGGLSVDTQYF
>15|TRBV2
CASSEPSGPNNEQFF
>16|TRBV7-2
CASSLEYNRYNSPLHF
>15|TRBV5-1
CASSGWDRAAYGYTF
>15|TRBV7-3
CASSPGQGGSYEQYF
>18|TRBV4-3
CASSQEFLGTGGIGEQYF
>16|TRBV7-8
CASSLPGGTGTDTQYF
>15|TRBV15
CATSKGKSSYNEQFF